What follows are 3 T cell receptor beta chains derived from one specimen sequenced in a study of OX40 agonist ivuxolimab in advanced cancers. Here immunoSEQ multiplex PCR was the method, and the copy in TCRdb shows in-frame clones only, minus some. The repertoire consists of approximately 77,000 clones, with more than 80% occurring once and the leading ten covering 1.5% to 2%. This sample comprised CD4+ or CD8+ T cells sorted from blood, obtained in a trial of the OX40 agonist ivuxolimab. The receptors come from an adult with an advanced solid tumor such as melanoma, head and neck, liver or kidney cancer.

J is TRBJ2-1 and V is TRBV7-9; the D gene is possibly TRBD2 (7 bases). Germline V gene sequence: CDR1 SEHNR, CDR2 FQNEAQ (reference sequence). V gave up 1 base and J gave up 6 bases, with 13 bases separating them. The CDR3 consists of 15 residues. CDR3 protein: CASSLEGGPVNEQFF. CDR3 bases: TGTGCCAGCAGCTTAGAGGGGGGGCCCGTCAATGAGCAGTTCTTC.

J is TRBJ1-1 and V is TRBV27; D is ambiguous. Deletions cut 8 bases from V and 6 bases from J, with 31 bases between. Germline assignment: CDR1 MNHEY and CDR2 SMNVEV (reference sequence). CDR3 length: 18 amino acids. In DNA, the CDR3 is TGTGCCAGCGCTCGCGTGAGGGTTAACCCCACATTTAGGGCTGAAGCTTTCTTT. It specifies CASARVRVNPTFRAEAFF.

The chain combines TRBV28 with TRBJ2-5; 7 bases are a match to TRBD1. The J call may be mistaken, given a closer DNA end match to TRBJ2-7. Germline CDR1 is MDHEN and CDR2 is SYDVKM. The CDR3 length is 14 residues. CDR3 nucleotides: TGTGCCAGCACCACCCCGGGACAGCCCTACGAGCAGTACTTC. This sequence encodes CASTTPGQPYEQYF.